This passage covers 18 T cell receptor beta chains from one sample sequenced in a study. Libraries were prepared by immunoSEQ multiplex PCR; TCRdb keeps only in-frame clonotypes and omits some of them. The table has under 55,000 clones, 85% to 95% seen once. Sequencing was done on a sample of PBMCs. These receptor sequences come from a man in his forties with rheumatoid arthritis.

The V and J genes are TRBV9 and TRBJ2-1; 16 nucleotides match TRBD2. After removal of 4 bases from V and 8 bases from J, the junction contained 3 bases not matched to a gene. This CDR3 comprises 15 residues. The germline V gene has CDR1 SGDLS and CDR2 YYNGEE. The CDR3 reads CASSRGTSGRDEQFF. For the CDR3, the DNA is TGTGCCAGCAGCCGCGGGACTAGCGGGAGGGATGAGCAGTTCTTC. The variable domain in full, with the rest retrieved from reference TRBV9 and TRBJ2-1, is DSGVTQTPKHLITATGQRVTLRCSPRSGDLSVYWYQQSLDQGLQFLIQYYNGEERAKGNILERFSAQQFPDLHSELNLSSLELGDSALYFCASSRGTSGRDEQFFGPGTRLTVL.

V is TRBV2 and J is TRBJ2-3; D is ambiguous. There are 12 residues in the CDR3. The V end was cut by 6 bases, the J end by 4 bases, with 8 bases between. CDR1 is SNHLY, CDR2 FYNNEI, per germline. The CDR3 nucleotides are TGTGCCAGCAGCACACGGTCAGATACGCAGTATTTT. Translated: CASSTRSDTQYF.

The J gene is TRBJ2-3, the V gene TRBV6-2 or TRBV6-3; D gene unclear. This CDR3 is built from 15 residues. Deletions cut 0 bases from V and 4 bases from J, with 11 bases between. Looked up from germline, CDR1 is MNHEY and CDR2 is SVGEGT. The CDR3 bases are TGTGCCAGCAGTTACTCGACCCATAATTCAGATACGCAGTATTTT. This translates into CASSYSTHNSDTQYF.

V and J are TRBV6-5 and TRBJ2-7; 8 nucleotides agree with TRBD2. Trimming removed 0 bases from V and 4 bases from J; junction bases left unmatched: 5. CDR3 length equals 15 residues. Germline loops: CDR1 MNHEY, CDR2 SVGAGI. CDR3 loop: CASSYSRGAPYEQYF. CDR3 in DNA: TGTGCCAGCAGTTACTCGCGGGGGGCACCTTACGAGCAGTACTTC.

The chain carries TRBV5-1 and TRBJ2-2, with D unresolved. V was shortened by 2 bases and J by 4 bases, with 6 bases between the two germline ends. The germline gives CDR1 SGHRS, CDR2 YFSETQ. The CDR3 spans 13 residues. The CDR3 coding sequence is TGCGCCAGCAGCTTAATGACCACCGGGGAGCTGTTTTTT. It translates to CASSLMTTGELFF.

The chain combines TRBV18 with TRBJ1-5; D is undetermined. The length of the CDR3 is 14 residues. Trimming shortened V by 2 bases and J by 1 base, and 6 bases separated the two germline ends. The germline V gene encodes CDR1 KGHSH and CDR2 LQKENI. The CDR3 sequence is CASSPGPSNQPQHF. The CDR3 nucleotides read TGTGCCAGCTCACCAGGACCAAGCAATCAGCCCCAGCATTTT.

The genes are TRBV3-1 (or the pseudogene TRBV3-2) and TRBJ2-7, with D uncertain. Trimming removed 0 bases from V and 4 bases from J, with 19 bases in between. The CDR3 is 17 residues long. The germline gives CDR1 LGHDT, CDR2 YNNKEL (reference sequence). CDR3 nucleotides: TGTGCCAGCAGCCAAGATCCGGGTTTAGCCAAGAGATACGAGCAGTACTTC. Amino acid sequence: CASSQDPGLAKRYEQYF.

The chain joins TRBV19 to TRBJ2-7, with 7 bases aligning to TRBD1. The CDR3 runs to 15 residues. The germline V gene has CDR1 LNHDA and CDR2 SQIVND (reference sequence). V trimming: 6 bases; J trimming: 0 bases; junction bases outside the gene matches: 8. The CDR3 here is CASSNGTAISYEQYF. CDR3 sequence (DNA): TGTGCCAGTAGCAACGGGACAGCCATCTCCTACGAGCAGTACTTC.

The CDR3 here is CASSLVGDTGELFF. The CDR3 bases are TGTGCCAGCAGCTTAGTTGGGGATACCGGGGAGCTGTTTTTT. The chain combines TRBV7-6 with TRBJ2-2; no definite D call. The CDR3 runs to 14 residues. Between the trimmed V and J ends, which lost 1 base and 5 bases, there was a span of 8 bases. The V gene's germline CDR1 is SGHVS and CDR2 FNYEAQ.

The chain combines TRBV27 with TRBJ1-5, with TRBD1 matching over 10 bases. This CDR3 has 18 amino acids. Germline CDR1 reads MNHEY; CDR2 reads SMNVEV (reference sequence). V gave up 0 bases and J gave up 0 bases; unmatched junction bases: 5. The CDR3 sequence is CASSLSRTGGSSNQPQHF. The DNA of the CDR3 is TGTGCCAGCAGTTTATCCCGGACAGGGGGTAGTAGCAATCAGCCCCAGCATTTT.

The V gene is TRBV11-2, the J gene TRBJ2-7, with TRBD1 as a possible D gene (6 bases). Germline V gives CDR1 SGHAT, CDR2 FQNNGV. CDR3 length: 15 amino acids. Trimming removed 2 bases at V and 2 bases at J, with 13 bases between. CDR3 DNA sequence: TGTGCCAGCAGCTTAAGGTCGACAGGAACCTACGAGCAGTACTTC. Translating it yields CASSLRSTGTYEQYF.

The V gene is TRBV5-1, the J gene TRBJ1-2; 10 bases are shared with TRBD1. Germline CDR1 and CDR2: SGHRS and YFSETQ. The CDR3 runs 16 residues. With 0 bases clipped from V and 1 base from J, the junction kept 3 bases outside the gene matches. CDR3 coding DNA: TGCGCCAGCAGCTTGGGACAGGGGGCTGTTAACTATGGCTACACCTTC. Translating it yields CASSLGQGAVNYGYTF.

The rearrangement links TRBV5-1 to TRBJ2-1; tentatively, D is TRBD1 or TRBD2 (6 bases each). Germline values: CDR1 SGHRS, CDR2 YFSETQ. This CDR3 spans 16 amino acids. Trimming pared 1 base from V and 3 bases from J, leaving 14 bases between. This chain's CDR3 is CASSLTEGGIYNEQFF. In DNA, the CDR3 is TGCGCCAGCAGCTTGACGGAAGGGGGGATCTACAATGAGCAGTTCTTC.

This sequence joins TRBV5-5 and TRBJ2-2, with TRBD1 as a possible D gene (7 bases). Germline values: CDR1 SGHKS, CDR2 YYEKEE (reference sequence). Trimming removed 0 bases from V and 5 bases from J, with 20 bases in between. CDR3 length equals 18 residues. The CDR3 region is CASSLAKGAGGRTGELFF. The CDR3 coding sequence is TGTGCCAGCAGCTTGGCCAAGGGGGCCGGGGGTAGGACCGGGGAGCTGTTTTTT.

This clone is a singleton in its sample. J is TRBJ2-5 and V is TRBV18, with 8 bases lining up with TRBD2. V shed 4 bases and J 0 bases; nucleotides not matched to a gene: 7. The germline V gene has CDR1 KGHSH and CDR2 LQKENI. The length of the CDR3 is 16 residues. This CDR3 reads CASSRGGGPYQETQYF. The CDR3 DNA sequence: TGTGCCAGCTCACGGGGCGGGGGGCCGTACCAAGAGACCCAGTACTTC.

The gene calls are TRBV25-1 and TRBJ1-2; D gene uncertain. The CDR3 has 13 amino acids. With 8 bases removed from V and 4 bases from J, the gap between germline ends came to 14 bases. The germline V gene encodes CDR1 MGHDK and CDR2 SYGVNS. The CDR3 reads CASQQSAAYGYTF. In DNA form, the CDR3 reads TGTGCCAGCCAACAGTCGGCGGCCTATGGCTACACCTTC.

The chain recombines TRBV5-1 with TRBJ2-6; perhaps TRBD1 as D (6 bases). The CDR3 is 16 amino acids. Trimming removed 0 bases at V and 2 bases at J, with 9 bases between. The germline CDR1 and CDR2 sequences are SGHRS and YFSETQ. CDR3 residues: CASSLANRAGANVLTF. The DNA of the CDR3 is TGCGCCAGCAGCTTGGCCAACAGGGCTGGGGCCAACGTCCTGACTTTC.

This clone has only one observation. The CDR3 bases are TGCGCCAGCAGCGCAGTGTTCGGCAGAGGGGACACTGAAGCTTTCTTT. This translates into CASSAVFGRGDTEAFF. The chain uses TRBV5-1 and TRBJ1-1, with D perhaps TRBD1 (5 bases). V lost 4 bases and J lost 3, with 19 bases in between. Germline loops: CDR1 SGHRS, CDR2 YFSETQ. The CDR3 is 16 amino acids.